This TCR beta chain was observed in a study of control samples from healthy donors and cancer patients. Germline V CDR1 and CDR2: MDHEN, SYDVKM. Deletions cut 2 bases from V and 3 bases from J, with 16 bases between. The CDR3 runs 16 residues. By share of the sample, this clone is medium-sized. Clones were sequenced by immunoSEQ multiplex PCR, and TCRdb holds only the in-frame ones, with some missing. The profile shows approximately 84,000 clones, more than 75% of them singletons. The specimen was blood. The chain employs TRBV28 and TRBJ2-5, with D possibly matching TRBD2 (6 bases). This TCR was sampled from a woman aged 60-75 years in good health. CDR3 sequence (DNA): TGTGCCAGCAGTTTAGAGGTCGGGGGAGGAGAAGAGACCCAGTACTTC. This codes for CASSLEVGGGEETQYF.